The 26 T cell receptor beta chains given below trace back to one sample, sequenced in a study of T cells in localized non-small cell lung cancer. Only in-frame clones appear in the TCRdb table, and some are missing; sequencing was by immunoSEQ multiplex PCR. Seen here are tens of thousands of clones, roughly 79% observed once, and the top ten hold 6.5% to 8%. The sequenced sample was peripheral blood mononuclear cells, obtained before any cancer treatment. The source of these receptors is a male donor aged 60 or over with stage II lung adenocarcinoma.

The J gene is TRBJ1-1, the V gene TRBV5-5; unclear D gene. V was clipped by 0 bases and J by 3 bases, with 15 bases between them. The CDR3 extends over 16 amino acids. CDR1 and CDR2 from the germline V gene are SGHKS and YYEKEE (reference sequence). CDR3 loop: CASSLVGFSSDTEAFF. The CDR3 nucleotides read TGTGCCAGCAGCTTGGTAGGTTTTTCGTCGGACACTGAAGCTTTCTTT.

V gene TRBV7-9 combines with J gene TRBJ1-2; tentatively, D is TRBD1 (5 bases). In germline, CDR1 is SEHNR, CDR2 FQNEAQ (reference sequence). The CDR3 consists of 14 residues. V lost 5 bases to trimming and J lost 2 bases, with 12 bases between them. Here the CDR3 reads CASSRSGGNYGYTF. DNA of the CDR3: TGTGCCAGCAGCCGCTCGGGGGGGAACTATGGCTACACCTTC.

This clone was observed a single time. The rearrangement joins TRBV18 to TRBJ1-1, with no clear D. The CDR3 spans 14 residues. With 7 bases removed from V and 1 base from J, the gap between germline ends came to 13 bases. In germline, CDR1 is KGHSH, CDR2 LQKENI. CDR3 nucleotides: TGTGCCAGCTTAGGCGGGAGCCAGAACACTGAAGCTTTCTTT. Protein: CASLGGSQNTEAFF.

Here the CDR3 reads CASSQTQGNQPQHF. CDR3 DNA: TGCGCCAGCAGCCAAACACAGGGGAATCAGCCCCAGCATTTT. The chain couples TRBV4-1 to TRBJ1-5; TRBD1 matches at 7 bases. CDR1 and CDR2 (germline): MGHRA, YSYEKL. Trimming cost V 2 bases and J 4 bases; bases outside gene matches: 2. The CDR3 contains 14 residues.

This clone was seen a single time. The gene calls are TRBV28 and TRBJ2-7; D perhaps matches TRBD2 (6 bases). The CDR3 is 13 residues long. The V end lost 8 bases, the J end lost 0 bases, and 11 bases lay between the germline ends. CDR1 and CDR2 from the germline V gene are MDHEN and SYDVKM. The CDR3 protein is CASGGTPSYEQYF. The DNA for the CDR3 is TGTGCCAGCGGAGGGACTCCCTCCTACGAGCAGTACTTC.

This clone occurred a few times. The chain couples TRBV4-1 to TRBJ1-5, with D unresolved. V lost 1 base and J 4 bases, leaving 11 bases between the germline ends. The germline gives CDR1 MGHRA, CDR2 YSYEKL. This CDR3 is built from 15 residues. The CDR3: CASSQAAGPNQPQHF. CDR3 nucleotides: TGCGCCAGCAGCCAAGCGGCGGGTCCTAATCAGCCCCAGCATTTT.

J is TRBJ2-3 and V is TRBV19; D call uncertain. Per the germline V gene, CDR1 is LNHDA and CDR2 is SQIVND (reference sequence). The CDR3 has 13 amino acids. Trimming shortened V by 7 bases and J by 6 bases, and 14 bases separated the two germline ends. CDR3 amino acids: CASKWAPMDTQYF. CDR3 nucleotide sequence: TGTGCCAGTAAGTGGGCTCCTATGGATACGCAGTATTTT.

CDR3 region: CASSLGRAGGDGYTF. The DNA for the CDR3 is TGTGCCAGCAGTTTAGGAAGGGCGGGTGGAGACGGCTACACCTTC. The chain employs TRBV28 and TRBJ1-2; D gene uncertain. Germline CDR1 MDHEN, CDR2 SYDVKM. CDR3 length: 15 residues. Trimming stripped 2 bases from V and 8 bases from J, with 18 bases between.

The rearrangement uses TRBV9 and TRBJ2-3; D ambiguous. Germline V gives CDR1 SGDLS, CDR2 YYNGEE. The length of the CDR3 is 15 residues. The ends were cut back, 0 bases at V and 0 bases at J, with 8 bases in the middle. The CDR3: CASSVAVTSTDTQYF. CDR3 in DNA: TGTGCCAGCAGCGTAGCTGTCACTAGCACAGATACGCAGTATTTT.

V is TRBV28 and J is TRBJ2-7; possible D gene TRBD1, 5 bases. Between the trimmed V and J ends, which lost 5 bases and 0 bases, there was a span of 11 bases. Germline CDR1 and CDR2: MDHEN and SYDVKM. The CDR3 extends over 14 amino acids. The CDR3 sequence: CASSPDTSSYEQYF. The CDR3 nucleotides are TGTGCCAGCAGTCCGGACACAAGCTCCTACGAGCAGTACTTC.

The CDR3 is CASSETSGNQPQHF. The CDR3 DNA reads as TGTGCCAGCAGTGAAACGTCAGGCAATCAGCCCCAGCATTTT. The rearrangement links TRBV2 to TRBJ1-5, with D hard to call. Trimming removed 2 bases at V and 2 bases at J, with 7 bases between. This CDR3 has 14 residues. The germline CDR1 and CDR2 sequences are SNHLY and FYNNEI.

This clone was picked up one time. This chain links TRBV7-2 with TRBJ1-1, with D unclear. This CDR3 comprises 14 residues. CDR1 is SGHTA and CDR2 is FQGNSA in the germline V gene. Trimming cost V 1 base and J 1 base, with 7 bases left between them. This chain's CDR3 is CASSLVGRNTEAFF. The CDR3 nucleotides read TGTGCCAGCAGCTTAGTTGGGCGGAACACTGAAGCTTTCTTT.

The rearrangement links TRBV27 to TRBJ2-7, with D possibly matching TRBD2 (5 bases). Per germline, CDR1 MNHEY and CDR2 SMNVEV (reference sequence). The length of the CDR3 is 15 residues. V was pared by 3 bases and J by 0 bases, with 12 bases between. The chain's CDR3 is CASSFGITNSYEQYF. The CDR3 DNA reads TGTGCCAGCAGTTTCGGGATCACAAACTCCTACGAGCAGTACTTC.

The chain uses TRBV12-5 and TRBJ2-2; TRBD2 agrees at 8 bases. CDR3 length equals 16 residues. The germline gives CDR1 LGHNT, CDR2 FRNRAP. V was clipped by 7 bases and J by 0 bases; unmatched bases: 7. The CDR3 bases are TGTGCTAGTGTCCCTAGCGGGCCTTCGAACACCGGGGAGCTGTTTTTT. It is translated as CASVPSGPSNTGELFF.

The gene calls are TRBV28 and TRBJ1-1, with 9 bases identical to TRBD1. In germline, CDR1 is MDHEN, CDR2 SYDVKM. V dropped 6 bases and J dropped 10; count of bases not matched to a gene: 12. This CDR3 region has 14 residues. The chain's CDR3 is CASSGTGKGQGAFF. CDR3 nucleotides: TGTGCCAGCAGCGGGACTGGAAAGGGACAGGGAGCTTTCTTT.

This chain joins TRBV13 and TRBJ2-6; D gene ambiguous. The CDR3 has 15 residues. The V gene's germline CDR1 is PRHDT and CDR2 FYEKMQ (reference sequence). V dropped 0 bases and J dropped 1 base, with 4 bases sitting between them. CDR3 DNA: TGTGCCAGCAGCTTAGGCCGGTCTGGGGCCAACGTCCTGACTTTC. This sequence encodes CASSLGRSGANVLTF.

J is TRBJ1-5 and V is TRBV5-1, with D uncertain. In germline, CDR1 is SGHRS, CDR2 YFSETQ. Between the trimmed V and J ends, which lost 0 bases and 0 bases, there was a span of 10 bases. CDR3 size: 16 residues. CDR3 protein: CASSLGSSNSNQPQHF. The CDR3 DNA is TGCGCCAGCAGCTTGGGCAGTAGCAATAGCAATCAGCCCCAGCATTTT.

The chain couples TRBV15 to TRBJ2-2; TRBD2 is a possible D gene (5 bases). This CDR3 has 15 amino acids. V dropped 0 bases and J dropped 6 bases, with 11 bases sitting between them. CDR1 and CDR2 (germline): LNHNV, YYDKDF (reference sequence). The CDR3 sequence: CATSRDGGASGELFF. CDR3 in DNA: TGTGCCACCAGCAGAGATGGAGGAGCTTCCGGGGAGCTGTTTTTT.

The chain combines TRBV15 with TRBJ2-3; 10 nucleotides line up with TRBD1. The J segment lost 6 bases and the V segment lost 5 bases, leaving 8 bases of the junction unmatched. The germline V gene has CDR1 LNHNV and CDR2 YYDKDF (reference sequence). This CDR3 has 15 amino acids. CDR3 coding DNA: TGTGCCACCAGCTTCGGGGGACAGGGGAGCGATACGCAGTATTTT. It yields the protein CATSFGGQGSDTQYF.

This chain links TRBV12-5 with TRBJ1-2; 11 nucleotides line up with TRBD1. The germline V gene encodes CDR1 LGHNT and CDR2 FRNRAP. The J segment lost 6 bases and the V segment lost 7 bases, leaving 7 bases of the junction unmatched. This CDR3 is 14 amino acids long. The CDR3 nucleotides read TGTGCTAGTGCCCCTGGACAGGGGGCGGATGGCTACACCTTC. Translated, it gives CASAPGQGADGYTF.

This chain uses TRBV7-2 with TRBJ2-5; tentatively, D is TRBD2 (6 bases). The J call is doubtful: the DNA matches TRBJ2-7 better. Germline V gene sequence: CDR1 SGHTA, CDR2 FQGNSA. The CDR3 has 14 amino acids. The CDR3 sequence: CASSLRREIYEQYF. The CDR3 DNA is TGTGCCAGCAGTCTTCGACGGGAGATCTACGAGCAGTACTTC.

The rearrangement joins TRBV18 to TRBJ1-2, with TRBD1 as a possible D gene (6 bases). Germline V CDR1 and CDR2: KGHSH, LQKENI. The CDR3 sequence is 13 residues long. Deletions cut 5 bases from V and 6 bases from J, with 13 bases between. Written as DNA, the CDR3 is TGTGCCAGCTCAGGATTAGGGGGAGATGGCTACACCTTC. This translates into CASSGLGGDGYTF.

The chain combines TRBV19 with TRBJ1-1; D is undetermined. V shed 7 bases and J shed 8 bases, with 17 bases lying between them. Germline loops: CDR1 LNHDA, CDR2 SQIVND (reference sequence). This CDR3 is 13 amino acids long. Here the CDR3 DNA reads TGTGCCAGTAACTTAATCGGCCGATCGGAAGCTTTCTTT. It specifies CASNLIGRSEAFF.

J is TRBJ1-2 and V is TRBV4-3; TRBD1 matches 9 bases. This CDR3 spans 15 amino acids. V shed 0 bases, J shed 5 bases, and the junction held 4 bases outside the gene matches. Germline V lookup: CDR1 LGHNA, CDR2 YSLEER. The CDR3 is CASSQDTGGAYGYTF. The CDR3 DNA is TGCGCCAGCAGCCAAGACACAGGGGGCGCGTATGGCTACACCTTC.

This clone is a singleton in its sample. Compared with germline, one end of the junction differs, possibly owing to a read error. The chain carries TRBV7-2 and TRBJ2-1; D is unclear. This CDR3 has 15 residues. Germline CDR1 is SGHTA and CDR2 is FQGNSA. Written as DNA, the CDR3 is TGTGCCAGCAGTTTAGACCAAAACTCCTACAATGAGCAGTTCTTC. It codes for CASSLDQNSYNEQFF.

The chain links TRBV18 to TRBJ1-5; the D gene is possibly TRBD1 (5 bases). The V end was cut by 2 bases, the J end by 3 bases, with 11 bases between. Looked up from germline, CDR1 is KGHSH and CDR2 is LQKENI. The CDR3 has 15 residues. The CDR3 DNA reads TGTGCCAGCTCACCATGGGGGGAACTCAATCAGCCCCAGCATTTT. Translating gives CASSPWGELNQPQHF. Full variable domain (rest looked up from reference TRBV18 and TRBJ1-5): NAGVMQNPRHLVRRRGQEARLRCSPMKGHSHVYWYRQLPEEGLKFMVYLQKENIIDESGMPKERFSAEFPKEGPSILRIQQVVRGDSAAYFCASSPWGELNQPQHFGDGTRLSIL.